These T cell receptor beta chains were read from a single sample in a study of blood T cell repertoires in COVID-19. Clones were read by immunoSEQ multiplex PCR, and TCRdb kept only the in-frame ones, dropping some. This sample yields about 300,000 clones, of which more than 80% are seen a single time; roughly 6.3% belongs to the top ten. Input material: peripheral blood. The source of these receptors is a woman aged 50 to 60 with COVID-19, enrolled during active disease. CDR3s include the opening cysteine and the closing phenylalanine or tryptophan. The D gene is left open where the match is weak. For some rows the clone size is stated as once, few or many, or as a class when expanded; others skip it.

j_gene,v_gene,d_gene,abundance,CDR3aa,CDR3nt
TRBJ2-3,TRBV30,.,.,CAWSLGTQYF,TGTGCCTGGAGCCTAGGTACGCAGTATTTT
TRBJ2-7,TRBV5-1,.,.,CASSKQGSEQYF,TGCGCCAGCAGCAAGCAGGGTAGCGAGCAGTACTTC
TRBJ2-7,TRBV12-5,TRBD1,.,CASGFTLGTEKRFEQYF,TGTGCTAGTGGTTTTACGCTCGGGACAGAGAAACGATTCGAGCAGTACTTC
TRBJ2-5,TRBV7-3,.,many,CASSPGTVQETQYF,TGTGCCAGCAGCCCCGGGACTGTACAAGAGACCCAGTACTTC
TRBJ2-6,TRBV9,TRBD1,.,CASSVTGSSGANVLTF,TGTGCCAGCAGCGTGACAGGGAGCTCTGGGGCCAACGTCCTGACTTTC
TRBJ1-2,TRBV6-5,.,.,CASSYSGAQAGYTF,TGTGCCAGCAGTTACTCAGGGGCTCAAGCTGGCTACACCTTC
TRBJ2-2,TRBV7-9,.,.,CASSLAGRNTGELFF,TGTGCCAGCAGCTTAGCGGGCCGTAACACCGGGGAGCTGTTTTTT
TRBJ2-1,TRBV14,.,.,CASSIGTPAYNEQFF,TGTGCCAGCAGCATCGGGACTCCCGCCTACAATGAGCAGTTCTTC
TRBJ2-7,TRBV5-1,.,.,CASSLDSGVYEQYF,TGCGCCAGCAGCTTGGATTCGGGTGTTTACGAGCAGTACTTC
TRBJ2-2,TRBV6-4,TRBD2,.,CASSDTASGSGFRSAGELFF,TGTGCCAGCAGTGACACGGCTAGCGGGAGTGGTTTTAGAAGTGCCGGGGAGCTGTTTTTT
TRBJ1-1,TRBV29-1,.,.,CSVSWGEGTEAFF,TGCAGCGTTTCTTGGGGGGAGGGCACTGAAGCTTTCTTT
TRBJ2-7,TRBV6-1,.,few,CASSEFGSPSYEQYF,TGTGCCAGCAGTGAATTCGGTAGCCCTTCCTACGAGCAGTACTTC
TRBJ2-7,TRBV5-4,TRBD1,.,CASSLSQGRNYEQYF,TGTGCCAGCAGCTTGTCACAGGGGCGAAACTACGAGCAGTACTTC
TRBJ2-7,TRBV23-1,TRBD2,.,CASRPGLAGRSEQYF,TGCGCCAGCAGACCCGGACTAGCGGGAAGGAGCGAGCAGTACTTC
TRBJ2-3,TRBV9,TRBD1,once,CASSGQGAFTDTQYF,TGTGCCAGCAGCGGCCAGGGGGCTTTCACAGATACGCAGTATTTT
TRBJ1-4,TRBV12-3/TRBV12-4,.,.,CASSLISGEKLFF,TGTGCCAGCAGTTTAATTTCGGGGGAAAAACTGTTTTTT
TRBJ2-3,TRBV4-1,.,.,CASSQIPPGFLTDTQYF,TGCGCCAGCAGCCAGATACCACCCGGGTTTCTCACAGATACGCAGTATTTT
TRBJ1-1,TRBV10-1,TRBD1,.,CASSTTGAAPNTEAFF,TGCGCCAGCAGTACGACAGGGGCCGCGCCGAACACTGAAGCTTTCTTT
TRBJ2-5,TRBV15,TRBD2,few,CATSSESGSWETQYF,TGTGCCACCAGCAGCGAGAGCGGGAGTTGGGAGACCCAGTACTTC
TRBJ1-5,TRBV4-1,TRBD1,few,CASRRTGNRDQPQHF,TGCGCCAGCCGAAGGACAGGGAATAGGGATCAGCCCCAGCATTTT
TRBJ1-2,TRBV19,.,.,CASSPEASYGYTF,TGTGCCAGTAGTCCTGAGGCCTCCTATGGCTACACCTTC
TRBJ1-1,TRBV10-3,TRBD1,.,CAISTPRTGRNTEAFF,TGTGCCATCAGTACTCCTCGGACAGGGAGGAACACTGAAGCTTTCTTT
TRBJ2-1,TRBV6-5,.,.,CASSSRRVGAYNEQFF,TGTGCCAGCAGTTCCCGGAGGGTAGGAGCGTACAATGAGCAGTTCTTC
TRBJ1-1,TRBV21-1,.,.,CASSKDDRQHTEAFF,TGTGCCAGCAGCAAAGATGACAGGCAACACACTGAAGCTTTCTTT
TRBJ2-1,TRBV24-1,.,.,CATSDSGQFRDLFF,TGTGCCACCAGTGATTCGGGCCAGTTTCGGGATCTGTTCTTC
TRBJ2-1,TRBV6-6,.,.,CAGPAWNEQFF,TGTGCCGGCCCAGCGTGGAATGAGCAGTTCTTC
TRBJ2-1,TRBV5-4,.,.,CASSSDPGGEQFF,TGTGCCAGCAGCTCCGACCCCGGCGGTGAGCAGTTCTTC
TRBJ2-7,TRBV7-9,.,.,CASSLSGEQYF,TGTGCCAGCAGCTTGAGTGGTGAGCAGTACTTC
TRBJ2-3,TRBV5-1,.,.,CASSPRLRTDTQYF,TGCGCCAGCAGCCCTCGACTAAGAACAGATACGCAGTATTTT
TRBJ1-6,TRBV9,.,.,CASSVASQNNSPLHF,TGTGCCAGCAGCGTAGCATCCCAGAATAATTCACCCCTCCACTTT
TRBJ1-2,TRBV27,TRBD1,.,CASSFGTGSLGNGYTF,TGTGCCAGCAGTTTTGGGACAGGGTCTTTGGGGAATGGCTACACCTTC
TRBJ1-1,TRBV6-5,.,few,CASRRTENTEAFF,TGTGCCAGCAGGCGGACAGAGAACACTGAAGCTTTCTTT
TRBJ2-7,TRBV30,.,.,CAWRADIHVYF,TGTGCCTGGAGGGCAGATATACACGTATACTTC
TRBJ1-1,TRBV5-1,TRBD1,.,CASSRLGQVEAFF,TGCGCCAGCAGCCGGTTGGGACAGGTCGAAGCTTTCTTT
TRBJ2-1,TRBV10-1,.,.,CASSRHNEQFF,TGCGCCAGCAGCCGTCACAATGAGCAGTTCTTC
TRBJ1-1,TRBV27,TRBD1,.,CASSLTGANTEAFF,TGTGCCAGCAGTTTGACAGGGGCAAACACTGAAGCTTTCTTT
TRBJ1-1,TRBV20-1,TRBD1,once,CSASTGTGRTEAFF,TGCAGTGCTAGTACGGGGACAGGGCGGACTGAAGCTTTCTTT